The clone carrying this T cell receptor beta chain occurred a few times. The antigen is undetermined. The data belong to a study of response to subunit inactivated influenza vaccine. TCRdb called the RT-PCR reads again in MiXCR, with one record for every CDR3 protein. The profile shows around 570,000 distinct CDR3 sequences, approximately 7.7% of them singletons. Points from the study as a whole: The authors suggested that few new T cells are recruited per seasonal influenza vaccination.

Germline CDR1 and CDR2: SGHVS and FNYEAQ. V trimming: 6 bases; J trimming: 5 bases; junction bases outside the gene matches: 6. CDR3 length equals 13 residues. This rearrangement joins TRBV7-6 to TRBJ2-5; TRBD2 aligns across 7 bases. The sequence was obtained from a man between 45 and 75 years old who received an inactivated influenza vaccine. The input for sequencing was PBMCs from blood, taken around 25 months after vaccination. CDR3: CASSPGGKETQYF. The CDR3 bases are TGTGCCAGCAGTCCCGGGGGGAAGGAGACCCAGTACTTC.